The clone carrying this TCR beta chain appeared a few times. With V trimmed by 7 bases and J by 9 bases, 12 bases remained unmatched. The CDR3 spans 14 residues. Germline V gene data show CDR1 as MNHEY and CDR2 as SMNVEV (reference sequence). The data are from a study of blood T cells in healthy people across ages. It was with a sample-barcoded 5' primer and a J-beta primer mix that a second PCR of roughly 7 to 12 cycles was run. TCRdb reprocessed the 5' RACE reads via MiXCR and lists one record per CDR3 protein. Seen here are roughly 700,000 distinct CDR3 sequences, around half observed once, and the top ten hold about a third.

The chain joins TRBV27 to TRBJ2-1, with TRBD1 identical over 7 bases. This clonotype originated in a woman between 55 and 75 years old in good health. Sequencing was carried out using blood. In nucleotides, the CDR3 is TGTGCCAGCAACAAGGACAGGCGGCTGGGTGAGCAGTTCTTC. Translating gives CASNKDRRLGEQFF.